This T cell receptor beta chain was recovered during a study of shared clonotypes between healthy human individuals. Sequenced by immunoSEQ multiplex PCR; TCRdb stores in-frame clones only, minus some. Seen here are 2 million to 3 million clones, roughly 93% observed once, and the top ten hold 0.36%. Germline values: CDR1 GTSNPN, CDR2 SVGIG (reference sequence). Germline trimming cut 0 bases from V and 5 bases from J; bases unmatched to any gene: 8. This CDR3 contains 15 residues. The rearrangement joins TRBV30 to TRBJ2-5; TRBD2 matches 8 bases. The TCR comes from a man younger than 35 in good health. Some clones in this sample may be carry-over from other donors' samples. The specimen was naive CD4+ T cells from PBMCs. Subset specified: CD45RA+ positively selected. CDR3 protein: CAWSVAPGGRETQYF. The CDR3 region has the DNA TGTGCCTGGAGTGTGGCACCGGGGGGGAGGGAGACCCAGTACTTC.